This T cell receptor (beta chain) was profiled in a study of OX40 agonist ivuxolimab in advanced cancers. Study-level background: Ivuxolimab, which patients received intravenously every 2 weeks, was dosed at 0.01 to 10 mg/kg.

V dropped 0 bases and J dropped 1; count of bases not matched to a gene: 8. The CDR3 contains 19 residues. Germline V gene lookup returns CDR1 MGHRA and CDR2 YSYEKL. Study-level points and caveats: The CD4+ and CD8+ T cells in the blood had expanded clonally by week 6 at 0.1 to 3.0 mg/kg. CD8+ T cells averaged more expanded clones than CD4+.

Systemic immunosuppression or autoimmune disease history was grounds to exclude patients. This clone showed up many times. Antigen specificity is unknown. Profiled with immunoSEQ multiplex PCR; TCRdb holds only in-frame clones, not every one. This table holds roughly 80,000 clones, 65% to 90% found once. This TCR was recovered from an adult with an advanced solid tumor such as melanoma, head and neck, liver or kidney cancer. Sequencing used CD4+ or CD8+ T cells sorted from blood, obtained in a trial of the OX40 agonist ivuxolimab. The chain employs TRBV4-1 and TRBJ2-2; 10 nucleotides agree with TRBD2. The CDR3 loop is CASSQDSNSGRKNTGELFF. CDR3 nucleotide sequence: TGCGCCAGCAGCCAAGATAGCAATAGCGGGAGGAAGAACACCGGGGAGCTGTTTTTT.